The 11 T cell receptor beta chains listed next were all sequenced from one sample in a study of radiation and T cells in renal cell carcinoma (dated by TCRdb to the early 2020s). Receptors were amplified or captured by the immunoSEQ multiplex PCR assay. The source is immuneACCESS, and TCRdb retained only in-frame sequences with V and J called. Part of the clones is not carried over; for the studies checked, unresolved V genes explain less than half of this, and the remainder is unexplained. Across this sample there are approximately 140,000 clones, with less than 85% seen only once. The ten largest clonotypes hold roughly 23% of the sample. This sample's time point label indicates: baseline pretreatment blood. The treatment or condition label, as the study defines it: 15 Gy SBRT to primary tumor, nephrectomy 4 weeks later. Sequencing was performed on blood, taken from a patient whose treatment included radiotherapy and nephrectomy. Every receptor here comes from a woman between 50 and 59 years old with renal cell carcinoma.

This rearrangement joins TRBV6-1 to TRBJ2-3, with 7 bases matching TRBD1. Germline assignment: CDR1 MNHNS and CDR2 SASEGT. V lost 4 bases to trimming and J lost 0 bases; unmatched junction nucleotides: 4. The CDR3 has 15 amino acids. DNA of the CDR3: TGTGCCAGCAGTGGGGACAGTCGGAGCACAGATACGCAGTATTTT. Its translation: CASSGDSRSTDTQYF.

This rearrangement joins TRBV19 to TRBJ2-6; TRBD2 might be the D (5 bases). CDR3 length: 17 residues. V was trimmed by 3 bases and J by 3 bases, leaving 15 bases between them. Germline lookup yields CDR1 LNHDA and CDR2 SQIVND (reference sequence). Here the CDR3 DNA reads TGTGCCAGTAGTATCCCCCTCGGGGTCTATGGGGCCAACGTCCTGACTTTC. Its protein is CASSIPLGVYGANVLTF.

V gene TRBV6-1 combines with J gene TRBJ2-3; a possible D gene is TRBD2 (6 bases). V lost 6 bases to trimming and J lost 4 bases, with 17 bases between them. CDR3 length: 15 residues. Germline V gene sequence: CDR1 MNHNS, CDR2 SASEGT. The CDR3 nucleotides read TGTGCCAGCAGGATCAATTGGGCGGGATCAGATACGCAGTATTTT. Translating it yields CASRINWAGSDTQYF.

This clone has a single count. The V and J genes are TRBV7-2 and TRBJ1-4, with no clear D. V was pared by 2 bases and J by 0 bases, with 10 bases between. The germline V gene has CDR1 SGHTA and CDR2 FQGNSA. The CDR3 length is 16 residues. This chain's CDR3 is CASSLYGRATNEKLFF. CDR3 nucleotide sequence: TGTGCCAGCAGCTTATATGGGAGAGCAACTAATGAAAAACTGTTTTTT.

V and J are TRBV4-2 and TRBJ1-5; TRBD1 is a possible D gene (5 bases). There are 17 residues in the CDR3. Trimming shortened V by 0 bases and J by 7 bases, and 19 bases separated the two germline ends. CDR1 and CDR2 from the germline V gene are LGHNA and YNFKEQ. The CDR3, as DNA: TGTGCCAGCAGCCAAGATGGTCAAGGGGCGCCGCACCAGCCCCAGCATTTT. Translated: CASSQDGQGAPHQPQHF.

The V and J genes are TRBV18 and TRBJ2-7; D is unclear. V was pared by 2 bases and J by 3 bases, with 5 bases between. The length of the CDR3 is 12 residues. Looked up from germline, CDR1 is KGHSH and CDR2 is LQKENI. The CDR3 DNA is TGTGCCAGCTCACCAGGACGCTACGAGCAGTACTTC. Protein: CASSPGRYEQYF.

This chain joins TRBV11-2 and TRBJ2-3; D not resolved. The germline CDR1 and CDR2 sequences are SGHAT and FQNNGV. The CDR3 loop spans 14 amino acids. Trimming removed 3 bases at V and 6 bases at J, with 13 bases between. CDR3 amino acids: CASSLLFSRDTQYF. In nucleotides, the CDR3 is TGTGCCAGCAGCTTGTTGTTTTCTCGGGATACGCAGTATTTT.

The V gene is TRBV2, the J gene TRBJ1-1; the D gene is possibly TRBD1 (6 bases). The CDR3 spans 14 residues. Trimming pared 3 bases from V and 8 bases from J, leaving 16 bases between. Germline CDR1 and CDR2: SNHLY and FYNNEI. The CDR3 here is CASSESSGALEAFF. DNA for the CDR3: TGTGCCAGCAGTGAGTCTTCGGGGGCCCTGGAAGCTTTCTTT.

This chain joins TRBV5-6 and TRBJ1-2; no definite D call. CDR1 is SGHDT and CDR2 is YYEEEE in the germline V gene. The CDR3 consists of 12 residues. V shed 1 base and J shed 3 bases, with 4 bases lying between them. The CDR3 sequence: CASSLTYYGYTF. In DNA form, the CDR3 reads TGTGCCAGCAGCTTGACGTACTATGGCTACACCTTC. The full variable domain, completed using reference TRBV5-6 and TRBJ1-2, is DAGVTQSPTHLIKTRGQQVTLRCSPKSGHDTVSWYQQALGQGPQFIFQYYEEEERQRGNFPDRFSGHQFPNYSSELNVNALLLGDSALYLCASSLTYYGYTFGSGTRLTVV.

This clone was detected only a few times. The chain is built from TRBV10-3 and TRBJ2-2; 8 positions agree with TRBD1. The germline V gene has CDR1 ENHRY and CDR2 SYGVKD. V lost 0 bases to trimming and J lost 4 bases; unmatched junction nucleotides: 7. The CDR3 has 17 residues. CDR3 sequence: CAISESWRQGRTGELFF. The CDR3 nucleotides read TGTGCCATCAGTGAGTCTTGGAGACAGGGGCGCACCGGGGAGCTGTTTTTT.

The chain combines TRBV2 with TRBJ2-5; the match to TRBD1 covers 7 bases. The ends lost 6 bases at V and 1 base at J; junction bases unmatched: 2. CDR3 length equals 13 residues. The germline gives CDR1 SNHLY, CDR2 FYNNEI. The CDR3 sequence: CASRDRVQETQYF. CDR3 DNA: TGTGCCAGCAGAGACAGGGTCCAAGAGACCCAGTACTTC.